This T cell receptor beta chain was found in a study of blood T cell repertoires in COVID-19 (TCRdb year 2020). Turning to the overall study: Collaborator samples came from the United States, Italy and Spain and covered acute and convalescent phases of COVID-19. The prospective study material was composed of cDNA or gDNA derived from T cells, B-cell-depleted T cells, or PBMCs. The dataset comprised deeply sampled blood TCRbeta repertoires from subjects exposed to, actively infected with, or recovered from COVID-19. The repertoires were made available in a free public database intended to serve as a resource for research on the immune response to SARS-CoV-2. Samples came from the ongoing ImmuneRACE study (first 160 participants) plus 1,254 subjects from 6 global collaborators. A de-identified subject ID, COVID-19 status, age in years and sex were almost always included in the sample metadata. HLA class I and class II types, where available, came from metadata supplied by the sample provider rather than from assay-based typing.

TCRbeta CDR3 regions were amplified from genomic DNA using the immunoSEQ Assay, a bias-controlled multiplex PCR. The authors' pipeline ran thus. Within the assay, amplification of reference gene primers was used to estimate how many nucleated cells each sample contained. To quantify the absolute abundance of each unique TCRbeta CDR3 rearrangement, sequence reads were collapsed and filtered. Productive Simpson clonality was computed per sample as the square root of Simpson's diversity index over productive rearrangements. This immuneACCESS table, as held by TCRdb, lists in-frame sequences with V and J called but not all clones. Of the missing ones, under half trace to an unresolved V gene in checked studies; the others have no known cause. The DNA gave D and trimming, while V, J and clone size come from that table. This sample holds about 300,000 clones; about 90% were observed only once. The biggest ten clones account for around 1.9% of the sample.

What the study reported, not specific to this receptor: The amount of clinical and demographic metadata varied by source and participant and was provided uncurated.

At one collaborating source in Seattle, patients were enrolled during active infection and were followed longitudinally through the course of disease. Whole blood was collected in K2EDTA tubes by collaborating institutions according to the institutions' own protocols. For TCRbeta analysis, collaborators shipped samples as frozen whole blood, isolated PBMCs, or DNA extracted from either of those sample types. V is reduced by 9 bases and J by 1 base, leaving a spacing of 19 bases between them. Taken from cysteine to phenylalanine, the CDR3 has 15 residues. Only the CDR3 DNA stays, 45 bases, in frame from base 1. CDR1 and CDR2, looked up from the germline V gene, are MGHRA and YSYEKL. On this clone itself: Its antigen has not been determined. Base qualities were left out, and no much larger clone turns up one base away.

The receptor was isolated from a woman between 25 and 40 years old with COVID-19, enrolled during active disease. Source material: peripheral blood. Recombination connected TRBV4-1 to TRBJ2-7, with TRBD1 as a weak D call on 6 bases. CDR3 sequence: CARKQGPATSYEQYF. The bases read TGCGCCAGAAAACAGGGCCCCGCGACATCCTACGAGCAGTACTTC.